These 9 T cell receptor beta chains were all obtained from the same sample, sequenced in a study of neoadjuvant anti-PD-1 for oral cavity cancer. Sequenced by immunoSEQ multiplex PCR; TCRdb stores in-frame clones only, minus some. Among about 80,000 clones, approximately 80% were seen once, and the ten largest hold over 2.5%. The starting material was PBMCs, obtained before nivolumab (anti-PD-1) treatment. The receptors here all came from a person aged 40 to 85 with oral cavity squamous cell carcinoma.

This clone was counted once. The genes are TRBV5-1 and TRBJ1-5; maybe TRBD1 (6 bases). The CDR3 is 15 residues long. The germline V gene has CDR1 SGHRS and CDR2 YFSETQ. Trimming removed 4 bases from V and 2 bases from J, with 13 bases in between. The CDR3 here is CASSVGTLGNQPQHF. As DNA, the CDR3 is TGCGCCAGCAGCGTGGGGACATTGGGCAATCAGCCCCAGCATTTT.

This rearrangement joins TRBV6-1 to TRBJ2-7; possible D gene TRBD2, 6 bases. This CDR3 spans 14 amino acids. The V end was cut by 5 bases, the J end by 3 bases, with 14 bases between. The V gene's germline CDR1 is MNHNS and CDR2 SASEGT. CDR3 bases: TGTGCCAGCAGTCCTCATTGGACTATCTACGAGCAGTACTTC. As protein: CASSPHWTIYEQYF.

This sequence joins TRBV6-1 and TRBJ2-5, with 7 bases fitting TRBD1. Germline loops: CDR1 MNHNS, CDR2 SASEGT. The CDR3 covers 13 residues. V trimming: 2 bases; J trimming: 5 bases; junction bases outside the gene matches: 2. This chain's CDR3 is CASSEIGGETQYF. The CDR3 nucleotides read TGTGCCAGCAGTGAAATAGGGGGCGAGACCCAGTACTTC.

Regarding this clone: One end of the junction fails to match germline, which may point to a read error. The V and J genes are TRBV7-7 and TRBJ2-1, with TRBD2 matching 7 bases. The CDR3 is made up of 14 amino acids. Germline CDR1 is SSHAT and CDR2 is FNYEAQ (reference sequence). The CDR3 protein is CASSLAPGGNEQFF. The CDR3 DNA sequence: TGTGCTAGCAGCTTAGCGCCGGGGGGCAATGAGCAGTTCTTC. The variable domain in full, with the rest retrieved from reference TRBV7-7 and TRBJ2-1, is GAGVSQSPRYKVTKRGQDVTLRCDPISSHATLYWYQQALGQGPEFLTYFNYEAQPDKSGLPSDRFSAERPEGSISTLTIQRTEQRDSAMYRCASSLAPGGNEQFFGPGTRLTVL.

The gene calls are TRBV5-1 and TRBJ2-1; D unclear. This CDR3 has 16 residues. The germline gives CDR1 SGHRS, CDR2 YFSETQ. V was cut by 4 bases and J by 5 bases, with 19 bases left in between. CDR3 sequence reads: CASSVATIQFNNEQFF. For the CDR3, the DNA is TGCGCCAGCAGCGTTGCCACCATTCAGTTTAACAATGAGCAGTTCTTC.

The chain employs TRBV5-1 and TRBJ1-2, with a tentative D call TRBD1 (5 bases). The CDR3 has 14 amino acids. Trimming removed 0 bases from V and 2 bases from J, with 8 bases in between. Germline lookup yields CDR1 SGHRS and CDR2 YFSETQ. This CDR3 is CASSLAGLNYGYTF. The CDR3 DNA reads TGCGCCAGCAGCTTGGCAGGGTTAAACTATGGCTACACCTTC.

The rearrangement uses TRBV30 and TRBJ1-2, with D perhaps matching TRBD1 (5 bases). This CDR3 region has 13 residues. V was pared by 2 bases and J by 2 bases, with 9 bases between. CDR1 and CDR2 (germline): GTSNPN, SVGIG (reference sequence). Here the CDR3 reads CAWSYPGNYGYTF. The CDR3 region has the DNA TGTGCCTGGAGTTACCCAGGGAACTATGGCTACACCTTC. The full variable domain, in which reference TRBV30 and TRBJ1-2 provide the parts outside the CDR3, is SQTIHQWPATLVQPVGSPLSLECTVEGTSNPNLYWYRQAAGRGLQLLFYSVGIGQISSEVPQNLSASRPQDRQFILSSKKLLLSDSGFYLCAWSYPGNYGYTFGSGTRLTVV.

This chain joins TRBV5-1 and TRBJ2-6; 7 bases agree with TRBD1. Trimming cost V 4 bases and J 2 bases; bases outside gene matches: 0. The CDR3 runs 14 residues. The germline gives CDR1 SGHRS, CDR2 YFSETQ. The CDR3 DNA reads TGCGCCAGCAGCGGACAGGCTGGGGCCAACGTCCTGACTTTC. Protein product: CASSGQAGANVLTF.

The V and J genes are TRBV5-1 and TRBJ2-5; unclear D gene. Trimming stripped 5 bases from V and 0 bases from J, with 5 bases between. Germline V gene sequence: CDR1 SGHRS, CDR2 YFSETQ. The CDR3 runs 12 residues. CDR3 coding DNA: TGCGCCAGCAGGGATAACCAAGAGACCCAGTACTTC. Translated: CASRDNQETQYF. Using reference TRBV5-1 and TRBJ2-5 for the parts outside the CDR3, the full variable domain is KAGVTQTPRYLIKTRGQQVTLSCSPISGHRSVSWYQQTPGQGLQFLFEYFSETQRNKGNFPGRFSGRQFSNSRSEMNVSTLELGDSALYLCASRDNQETQYFGPGTRLLVL.